These 26 T cell receptor beta chains came from one sample sequenced in a study of OX40 agonist ivuxolimab in advanced cancers. Receptor amplification or capture employed the immunoSEQ multiplex PCR assay. TCRdb provides this immuneACCESS table in a form limited to in-frame rearrangements. Some clones are lacking; in checked studies, under half of them reflect an unresolved V gene, and why the rest are absent is not known. The sample has roughly 80,000 clones on record, about 88% of them singletons. Around 0.4% of the sample lies in the top ten. The sequencing here drew on CD4+ or CD8+ T cells sorted from blood, taken in a trial of the OX40 agonist ivuxolimab. The receptors come from an adult with an advanced solid tumor such as melanoma, head and neck, liver or kidney cancer.

The chain carries TRBV11-2 and TRBJ1-1; D perhaps matches TRBD1 (6 bases). The V and J ends lost 0 bases and 5 bases respectively, with 16 bases between them. The germline CDR1 and CDR2 sequences are SGHAT and FQNNGV. The CDR3 has 16 amino acids. CDR3 sequence reads: CASSLDRIGGVTEAFF. The CDR3 DNA reads as TGTGCCAGCAGCTTAGATCGGATAGGGGGGGTAACTGAAGCTTTCTTT.

The V gene is TRBV2, the J gene TRBJ1-6; 8 nucleotides agree with TRBD1. V shed 3 bases and J 5 bases; nucleotides not matched to a gene: 3. CDR1 and CDR2 (germline): SNHLY, FYNNEI. The CDR3 totals 15 residues. In DNA, the CDR3 is TGTGCCAGCAGTGAGGGGACAGGCAATAATTCACCCCTCCACTTT. Protein sequence: CASSEGTGNNSPLHF.

This clone was detected only once. Mismatch with germline at one junction end may stem from a read error. The rearrangement links TRBV18 to TRBJ1-1; D is perhaps TRBD1 (5 bases). Germline V gene data show CDR1 as KGHSH and CDR2 as LQKENI. This CDR3 spans 14 amino acids. CDR3 nucleotides: TGTGCCAGCACACCTTTGGGGCGGGACACTGAAGCTTTCTTT. Translating it yields CASTPLGRDTEAFF.

The chain recombines TRBV5-6 with TRBJ2-1; D unresolved. Trimming cost V 3 bases and J 3 bases, with 13 bases left between them. The germline gives CDR1 SGHDT, CDR2 YYEEEE. The CDR3 is 15 amino acids. The CDR3 nucleotides are TGTGCCAGCAGCTCACCGGCGGCAGACTACAATGAGCAGTTCTTC. The encoded protein is CASSSPAADYNEQFF.

This chain connects TRBV7-2 to TRBJ2-7; 7 bases map to TRBD2. The CDR3 has 15 amino acids. Germline V gives CDR1 SGHTA, CDR2 FQGNSA. V trimming: 3 bases; J trimming: 0 bases; junction bases outside the gene matches: 5. The CDR3 loop is CASSFRGGSSYEQYF. In DNA form, the CDR3 reads TGTGCCAGCAGCTTCAGAGGCGGGAGCTCCTACGAGCAGTACTTC.

The CDR3 reads CAWSVHYYGYTF. CDR3 coding DNA: TGTGCCTGGAGTGTACACTACTATGGCTACACCTTC. This chain uses TRBV30 with TRBJ1-2; D remains unclear. Germline CDR1 reads GTSNPN; CDR2 reads SVGIG (reference sequence). This CDR3 comprises 12 residues. Deletions cut 0 bases from V and 3 bases from J, with 5 bases between.

V is TRBV7-8 and J is TRBJ1-1, with 7 bases that match TRBD1. Unmatched junction bases numbered 12, after V lost 2 bases and J lost 6 bases. This CDR3 has 16 amino acids. Germline CDR1 is SGHVS and CDR2 is FQNEAQ. The CDR3 is CASSLTTGGQTSEAFF. The CDR3 DNA reads as TGTGCCAGCAGCTTAACGACGGGGGGACAGACCTCTGAAGCTTTCTTT.

The chain uses TRBV28 and TRBJ1-1, with a weak D call TRBD1 (6 bases). V gave up 10 bases and J gave up 0 bases, with 15 bases separating them. Germline V lookup: CDR1 MDHEN, CDR2 SYDVKM. CDR3 length: 14 amino acids. The CDR3 sequence is CATTTGGLNTEAFF. The CDR3 DNA is TGTGCCACCACTACGGGGGGGCTGAACACTGAAGCTTTCTTT.

This chain uses TRBV5-4 with TRBJ2-3; 13 positions agree with TRBD2. Germline V gene sequence: CDR1 SGHNT, CDR2 YYREEE (reference sequence). Trimming cost V 0 bases and J 5 bases; bases outside gene matches: 6. CDR3 length: 17 amino acids. This CDR3 is CASSLGALAGGVDTQYF. CDR3 DNA sequence: TGTGCCAGCAGCTTGGGGGCACTAGCGGGAGGGGTAGATACGCAGTATTTT.

Worth noting for this clone: This sample also contains other DNA sequences that code for the same CDR3. V gene TRBV7-9 combines with J gene TRBJ2-1; no clear D. The V end was cut by 2 bases, the J end by 2 bases, with 7 bases between. This CDR3 region has 14 residues. Germline V gene data show CDR1 as SEHNR and CDR2 as FQNEAQ (reference sequence). The CDR3 region has the DNA TGTGCCAGCAGCTTAACGGGTACCTACAATGAGCAGTTCTTC. This translates into CASSLTGTYNEQFF.

The chain combines TRBV7-9 with TRBJ2-7, with 9 bases aligning to TRBD2. This CDR3 is built from 15 residues. From germline, CDR1 is SEHNR and CDR2 FQNEAQ (reference sequence). Losses at the gene ends were 1 base for V and 7 bases for J; bases not matched to a gene: 8. CDR3 protein: CASSLVTSGPMEQYF. CDR3 DNA: TGTGCCAGCAGCTTAGTGACTAGCGGCCCTATGGAGCAGTACTTC.

This chain joins TRBV5-1 and TRBJ2-1, with 7 bases aligning to TRBD2. V lost 3 bases to trimming and J lost 2 bases; unmatched junction nucleotides: 2. Germline CDR1 reads SGHRS; CDR2 reads YFSETQ. This CDR3 has 14 amino acids. The CDR3 sequence is CASSSSGAYNEQFF. Here the CDR3 DNA reads TGCGCCAGCAGCTCCAGCGGGGCCTACAATGAGCAGTTCTTC.

The count of this clone is one. V and J are TRBV30 and TRBJ2-1; no reliable D call. The V gene lost 1 base and the J gene lost 8 bases, with 15 bases spanning the gap. The germline V gene encodes CDR1 GTSNPN and CDR2 SVGIG (reference sequence). The CDR3 extends over 14 amino acids. The chain's CDR3 is CAWSAPPRLDEQFF. For the CDR3, the DNA is TGTGCCTGGAGTGCCCCTCCTCGGTTAGATGAGCAGTTCTTC.

The chain uses TRBV27 and TRBJ1-2; no definite D call. Germline values: CDR1 MNHEY, CDR2 SMNVEV (reference sequence). V was shortened by 2 bases and J by 6 bases, with 10 bases between the two germline ends. The CDR3 is 13 amino acids. The CDR3: CASSLRAANGYTF. The CDR3 coding sequence is TGTGCCAGCAGTTTAAGGGCAGCAAATGGCTACACCTTC.

This clone was seen a few times. This chain connects TRBV27 to TRBJ2-7; 10 bases match TRBD2. The CDR3 length is 13 residues. Unmatched junction bases numbered 5, after V lost 8 bases and J lost 4 bases. Per germline, CDR1 MNHEY and CDR2 SMNVEV (reference sequence). This CDR3 reads CASGVAGGYEQYF. The CDR3 bases are TGTGCCAGCGGCGTAGCGGGAGGATACGAGCAGTACTTC.

This sequence joins TRBV27 and TRBJ2-1; D is ambiguous. The CDR3 has 15 amino acids. Germline CDR1 is MNHEY and CDR2 is SMNVEV (reference sequence). V lost 5 bases to trimming and J lost 4 bases, with 15 bases between them. Written as DNA, the CDR3 is TGTGCCAGCAGTCCCGGACCTGTGGGGTACAATGAGCAGTTCTTC. As protein: CASSPGPVGYNEQFF.

This chain joins TRBV5-1 and TRBJ2-3; TRBD2 aligns across 7 bases. This CDR3 has 16 residues. Germline V lookup: CDR1 SGHRS, CDR2 YFSETQ. V was clipped by 6 bases and J by 3 bases; unmatched bases: 13. For the CDR3, the DNA is TGCGCCAGCACTCGTGGGGAGGGGTTGGGGACAGATACGCAGTATTTT. Translated: CASTRGEGLGTDTQYF.

Written as DNA, the CDR3 is TGCGCCAGCAGCCCAGACAGGGGCACCGGGGAGCTGTTTTTT. Protein product: CASSPDRGTGELFF. The V and J genes are TRBV5-1 and TRBJ2-2; 8 bases map to TRBD1. The CDR3 has 14 residues. With 4 bases clipped from V and 4 bases from J, the junction kept 3 bases outside the gene matches. Looked up from germline, CDR1 is SGHRS and CDR2 is YFSETQ.

V and J are TRBV5-6 and TRBJ1-1; D is unresolved. Germline-derived CDR1 and CDR2 are SGHDT and YYEEEE. V was trimmed by 0 bases and J by 7 bases, leaving 4 bases between them. The CDR3 consists of 11 residues. The DNA of the CDR3 is TGTGCCAGCAGCTTGGACAGTGAAGCTTTCTTT. This gives the protein CASSLDSEAFF.

V usage is TRBV6-5 and J usage is TRBJ2-7; 8 bases match TRBD1. The germline V gene encodes CDR1 MNHEY and CDR2 SVGAGI. The J segment lost 2 bases and the V segment lost 6 bases, leaving 6 bases of the junction unmatched. This CDR3 spans 14 amino acids. Here the CDR3 DNA reads TGTGCCAGCAGCCGGACAGGGATGGCCTACGAGCAGTACTTC. This sequence encodes CASSRTGMAYEQYF.

CDR3 nucleotides: TGCGCCAGCAGCTTCCGGCGCCAGGGGGGAGTTGCAAATGAGCAGTTCTTC. Translated: CASSFRRQGGVANEQFF. V usage is TRBV5-1 and J usage is TRBJ2-1; perhaps TRBD1 as D (7 bases). Germline V gives CDR1 SGHRS, CDR2 YFSETQ. The ends were cut back, 2 bases at V and 7 bases at J, with 22 bases in the middle. The CDR3 has 17 amino acids.

This clone showed up just once. The chain combines TRBV19 with TRBJ2-7; D tentatively fits TRBD1 or TRBD2 (5 bases each). This CDR3 comprises 14 residues. Germline CDR1 reads LNHDA; CDR2 reads SQIVND (reference sequence). V was cut by 6 bases and J by 7 bases, with 19 bases left in between. CDR3 DNA sequence: TGTGCCAGTAGGCAAAACGGGGATAGGGGAGAGCAGTACTTC. The encoded protein is CASRQNGDRGEQYF.

This chain uses TRBV7-2 with TRBJ2-5; the D gene is possibly TRBD2 (7 bases). V was cut by 2 bases and J by 4 bases, with 14 bases left in between. The CDR3 sequence is 15 residues long. Germline V lookup: CDR1 SGHTA, CDR2 FQGNSA. Here the CDR3 reads CASSLTQGGGETQYF. CDR3 bases: TGTGCCAGCAGCTTAACGCAGGGAGGGGGAGAGACCCAGTACTTC.

This clone was recorded once. The chain joins TRBV5-5 to TRBJ1-1, with 7 bases matching TRBD1. The germline V gene encodes CDR1 SGHKS and CDR2 YYEKEE (reference sequence). This CDR3 is 14 amino acids long. Germline trimming cut 1 base from V and 1 base from J; bases unmatched to any gene: 1. The CDR3 protein is CASSLQGGNTEAFF. CDR3 sequence (DNA): TGTGCCAGCAGCTTGCAGGGGGGGAACACTGAAGCTTTCTTT. The complete variable domain, with remaining parts taken from reference TRBV5-5 and TRBJ1-1, reads DAGVTQSPTHLIKTRGQQVTLRCSPISGHKSVSWYQQVLGQGPQFIFQYYEKEERGRGNFPDRFSARQFPNYSSELNVNALLLGDSALYLCASSLQGGNTEAFFGQGTRLTVV.

This clone appeared once. This chain links TRBV19 with TRBJ1-5, with 8 bases that match TRBD1. With 7 bases clipped from V and 2 bases from J, the junction kept 10 bases outside the gene matches. The germline V gene encodes CDR1 LNHDA and CDR2 SQIVND (reference sequence). There are 16 residues in the CDR3. Here the CDR3 reads CASTLASTGGNQPQHF. The CDR3 DNA is TGTGCCAGTACCCTAGCCTCGACAGGGGGCAATCAGCCCCAGCATTTT.

The chain joins TRBV21-1 to TRBJ2-7; no DNA check was done on the table's D call, TRBD2. TRBV21-1 is assigned pseudogene status. This CDR3 comprises 14 residues. CDR3 DNA: TGTGCCAGCAGCCCCTATTCTCGAGCGGGAGAGCAGTACTTC. Protein product: CASSPYSRAGEQYF.